Each of the 12 T cell receptor beta chains below was sequenced from the same sample in a study of high-grade serous ovarian cancer treatment subgroups (dated by TCRdb to about 2021). The library was built by means of the immunoSEQ multiplex PCR assay. TCRdb obtained this table from immuneACCESS and retained in-frame rearrangements with V and J assigned. These tables miss some clones; where compared with another copy, unresolved V genes account for less than half of the shortfall, and the remainder is unexplained. Across this sample there are fewer than 4,500 clones, with 70% to 80% seen only once. The biggest ten clones account for about a sixth of the sample. Tumor samples were collected prior to definitive surgery or chemotherapy. Sequencing was performed on tumor tissue. The receptors originated from a human donor with high-grade serous ovarian cancer.

V and J are TRBV27 and TRBJ2-1, with D perhaps matching TRBD1 (7 bases). In germline, CDR1 is MNHEY, CDR2 SMNVEV (reference sequence). V was trimmed by 6 bases and J by 11 bases, leaving 14 bases between them. The length of the CDR3 is 12 residues. CDR3 in amino acids: CASRGQTRKQFF. The CDR3 coding sequence is TGTGCCAGCAGGGGACAGACTAGGAAGCAGTTCTTC.

The chain joins TRBV28 to TRBJ1-2; D is unresolved. The germline V gene has CDR1 MDHEN and CDR2 SYDVKM. V lost 4 bases and J 4 bases, leaving 16 bases between the germline ends. This CDR3 is built from 15 residues. The CDR3 nucleotides read TGTGCCAGCAGTTCCTCGGCACGCCGTGTCTATGGCTACACCTTC. Translation gives CASSSSARRVYGYTF.

This chain connects TRBV20-1 to TRBJ1-6; no reliable D call. Trimming removed 1 base at V and 15 bases at J, with 10 bases between. This CDR3 has 11 residues. Germline V gives CDR1 DFQATT, CDR2 SNEGSKA (reference sequence). CDR3 DNA: TGCAGTGCTAGAGCGGGGATGGACCTCCACTTT. Translated, it gives CSARAGMDLHF.

The V and J genes are TRBV30 and TRBJ2-5; D may be TRBD1 (6 bases). Per the germline V gene, CDR1 is GTSNPN and CDR2 is SVGIG (reference sequence). The CDR3 extends over 14 amino acids. V was shortened by 4 bases and J by 5 bases, with 17 bases between the two germline ends. CDR3 in DNA: TGTGCCTGGATCCCCGGGCAGGGGCGTGAGACCCAGTACTTC. This translates into CAWIPGQGRETQYF.

This chain joins TRBV5-4 and TRBJ2-2; 14 nucleotides agree with TRBD2. V lost 4 bases to trimming and J lost 7 bases; unmatched junction nucleotides: 9. Per germline, CDR1 SGHNT and CDR2 YYREEE (reference sequence). The CDR3 sequence is 17 residues long. This CDR3 is CASSAGTSGRYGGELFF. The CDR3 coding sequence is TGTGCCAGCAGCGCCGGGACTAGCGGGAGATATGGCGGGGAGCTGTTTTTT.

A few counts support this clone. The chain couples TRBV19 to TRBJ2-1, with D possibly called TRBD1 or TRBD2 (5 bases each). V dropped 3 bases and J dropped 5 bases, with 17 bases sitting between them. Germline loops: CDR1 LNHDA, CDR2 SQIVND (reference sequence). CDR3 length equals 16 residues. CDR3 DNA sequence: TGTGCCAGTAGTATTACCGGGACCCTTCTGGACAATGAGCAGTTCTTC. Its translation: CASSITGTLLDNEQFF. Looking up the rest from reference TRBV19 and TRBJ2-1 gives the full variable domain: DGGITQSPKYLFRKEGQNVTLSCEQNLNHDAMYWYRQDPGQGLRLIYYSQIVNDFQKGDIAEGYSVSREKKESFPLTVTSAQKNPTAFYLCASSITGTLLDNEQFFGPGTRLTVL.

The genes are TRBV27 and TRBJ2-1; 7 bases are shared with TRBD2. The trim removed 5 bases at V and 4 bases at J, leaving 5 bases unmatched. Germline CDR1 and CDR2: MNHEY and SMNVEV (reference sequence). The CDR3 has 14 amino acids. The CDR3 sequence is CASSTRDYYNEQFF. The CDR3 DNA follows: TGTGCCAGCAGTACACGGGACTATTACAATGAGCAGTTCTTC.

The V gene is TRBV7-9, the J gene TRBJ1-3, with 7 bases that match TRBD1. V shed 5 bases and J 3 bases; nucleotides not matched to a gene: 10. This CDR3 is built from 16 residues. Germline values: CDR1 SEHNR, CDR2 FQNEAQ (reference sequence). CDR3 in DNA: TGTGCCAGCAGCCAGGTGACAGGGCTTGATGGAAACACCATATATTTT. Encoded protein: CASSQVTGLDGNTIYF.

The J gene is TRBJ2-7, the V gene TRBV28; TRBD1 matches at 7 bases. This CDR3 is built from 17 residues. CDR1 and CDR2 from the germline V gene are MDHEN and SYDVKM. The V segment lost 4 bases and the J segment 0 bases; nucleotides outside the gene matches: 12. CDR3 region: CASSSSTGMIFSYEQYF. In nucleotides, the CDR3 is TGTGCCAGCAGTTCATCGACAGGGATGATTTTCTCCTACGAGCAGTACTTC.

This clone was observed a single time. The chain is built from TRBV11-3 and TRBJ2-2; 7 bases are a match to TRBD1. V lost 5 bases, J lost 1 base, and 4 bases stayed unmatched. Germline V gene lookup returns CDR1 SGHNT and CDR2 YENEEA. The CDR3 runs 15 residues. DNA for the CDR3: TGTGCCAGCAGCACCCGGACAGGGAACACCGGGGAGCTGTTTTTT. Its translation: CASSTRTGNTGELFF.

V and J are TRBV30 and TRBJ2-5, with D perhaps assigned TRBD1 or TRBD2 (5 bases each). Per the germline V gene, CDR1 is GTSNPN and CDR2 is SVGIG (reference sequence). This CDR3 is built from 14 residues. With 0 bases removed from V and 4 bases from J, the gap between germline ends came to 12 bases. CDR3 sequence reads: CAWSVWGSGETQYF. The DNA of the CDR3 is TGTGCCTGGAGTGTATGGGGGAGCGGAGAGACCCAGTACTTC. The whole variable domain, remainder taken from reference TRBV30 and TRBJ2-5, is SQTIHQWPATLVQPVGSPLSLECTVEGTSNPNLYWYRQAAGRGLQLLFYSVGIGQISSEVPQNLSASRPQDRQFILSSKKLLLSDSGFYLCAWSVWGSGETQYFGPGTRLLVL.

The chain has TRBV6-5 and TRBJ1-5, with D uncertain. This CDR3 spans 15 amino acids. The V end lost 5 bases, the J end lost 2 bases, and 13 bases lay between the germline ends. Germline CDR1 and CDR2: MNHEY and SVGAGI. CDR3: CASSLRGAGNQPQHF. CDR3 DNA: TGTGCCAGCAGTCTTCGGGGTGCGGGCAATCAGCCCCAGCATTTT.